The T cell receptor beta chain described here comes from a study of blood T cells in healthy people across ages. From germline, CDR1 is SEHNR and CDR2 FQNEAQ (reference sequence). V lost 5 bases and J lost 5, with 12 bases in between. The CDR3 is 13 residues long. Study-level findings and limits: Long-lived donors exceeded aged donors in naive CD4+ cells and diversity. It was not known whether donors were CMV positive (a possible confounder of expanded clonotype changes).

A second PCR, run for roughly 7 to 11 cycles, used a sample-barcoded 5' primer plus a J-beta primer mix. Every cDNA molecule carried a tag from a template-switch adaptor bearing 12 random nucleotides. TCRdb passed the 5' RACE reads through MiXCR, listing each CDR3 protein once. The sample holds around 2 million distinct CDR3 sequences, 30% to 40% seen once. About this clonotype itself: What it binds is unknown.

V is TRBV7-9 and J is TRBJ2-5; the D gene is possibly TRBD2 (5 bases). This TCR was sampled from a human donor in good health. Sequenced sample: blood. The CDR3 bases are TGTGCCAGCAGCCCCATTACGGGGGAGACCCAGTACTTC. Translating it yields CASSPITGETQYF.